A single sample gave rise to the 13 T cell receptor beta chains below, sequenced in a study of STAT3 mutations in large granular lymphocyte leukemia. Broader study findings: At least one immunodominant TCR beta clonotype appeared in every T-cell large granular lymphocyte leukemia patient.

Profiling relied on immunoSEQ multiplex PCR, and the TCRdb table lists in-frame clones only, not all of them. The sample consists of around 26,000 clones, about 94% of them appearing once. These receptors' antigens are unknown. Sample: peripheral blood mononuclear cells. The receptor source for this set is a man between 35 and 55 years old with T-cell large granular lymphocyte leukemia. Some clones in this sample may be carry-over from other donors' samples.

V is TRBV29-1 and J is TRBJ2-1; weak D call: TRBD2 (7 bases). The CDR3 covers 13 residues. Germline CDR1 is SQVTM and CDR2 is ANQGSEA. Trimming removed 3 bases at V and 4 bases at J, with 10 bases between. The DNA for the CDR3 is TGCAGCGTTGATCGGGGGGCGTACAATGAGCAGTTCTTC. Translation: CSVDRGAYNEQFF.

This clone was detected once. The chain employs TRBV10-1 and TRBJ2-3, with D perhaps matching TRBD1 or TRBD2 (5 bases each). CDR1 and CDR2 (germline): WNHNN, SYGVQD (reference sequence). This CDR3 spans 14 amino acids. The V and J ends lost 3 bases and 6 bases respectively, with 13 bases between them. CDR3 nucleotides: TGCGCCAGCAGTGAAGAGGGGAGCGTGGATACGCAGTATTTT. It yields the protein CASSEEGSVDTQYF.

The CDR3 sequence: CAWSVLGGGSYNEQFF. CDR3 in DNA: TGTGCCTGGAGTGTTCTCGGCGGGGGGTCCTACAATGAGCAGTTCTTC. This chain uses TRBV30 with TRBJ2-1; 8 nucleotides agree with TRBD2. The V segment lost 0 bases and the J segment 1 base; nucleotides outside the gene matches: 5. This CDR3 is built from 16 residues. Germline V CDR1 and CDR2: GTSNPN, SVGIG (reference sequence).

CDR3 residues: CASSPGAGEGYGYTF. The CDR3 nucleotides are TGTGCCAGCAGCCCGGGGGCAGGGGAGGGCTATGGCTACACCTTC. The V gene is TRBV7-2, the J gene TRBJ1-2, with a tentative D call TRBD1 (6 bases). Trimming stripped 5 bases from V and 4 bases from J, with 17 bases between. There are 15 residues in the CDR3. The germline V gene encodes CDR1 SGHTA and CDR2 FQGNSA.

CDR3 sequence (DNA): TGTGCCAGCTCACAGTGGACTAGCGGGACGGGTCGGGCAGATACGCAGTATTTT. It translates to CASSQWTSGTGRADTQYF. The chain carries TRBV18 and TRBJ2-3; 12 positions match TRBD2. The CDR3 contains 18 residues. V gave up 4 bases and J gave up 4 bases; unmatched junction bases: 12. CDR1 is KGHSH and CDR2 is LQKENI in the germline V gene.

The gene calls are TRBV5-1 and TRBJ2-5; TRBD2 might be the D (5 bases). Germline V gene data show CDR1 as SGHRS and CDR2 as YFSETQ. Trimming stripped 4 bases from V and 3 bases from J, with 19 bases between. The CDR3 length is 16 residues. The DNA for the CDR3 is TGCGCCAGCAGCGCCGGACGGGGAATTGGCGAAGAGACCCAGTACTTC. It yields the protein CASSAGRGIGEETQYF.

The V gene is TRBV10-2, the J gene TRBJ1-5; no clear D gene. The germline V and J ends were trimmed by 5 bases and 0 bases, with 8 bases remaining between them. The CDR3 loop spans 14 amino acids. CDR1 WSHSY and CDR2 SAAADI come from the germline V gene. Here the CDR3 DNA reads TGCGCCAGCAGTCTCACCCCTAGCAATCAGCCCCAGCATTTT. This sequence encodes CASSLTPSNQPQHF.

The chain employs TRBV6-5 and TRBJ2-1, with D maybe TRBD1 (6 bases). Germline CDR1 MNHEY, CDR2 SVGAGI. Trimming took 5 bases from V and 4 from J, leaving 12 bases between them. The CDR3 runs to 14 residues. The CDR3 sequence is CASSRGQQYNEQFF. The CDR3 bases are TGTGCCAGCAGTAGAGGACAGCAATACAATGAGCAGTTCTTC.

The J gene is TRBJ2-1, the V gene TRBV28, with TRBD1 identical over 10 bases. The length of the CDR3 is 16 residues. Per the germline V gene, CDR1 is MDHEN and CDR2 is SYDVKM. The ends lost 2 bases at V and 1 base at J; junction bases unmatched: 2. This chain's CDR3 is CASSLVGQGSYNEQFF. CDR3 nucleotide sequence: TGTGCCAGCAGTTTAGTGGGACAGGGGTCCTACAATGAGCAGTTCTTC.

The genes are TRBV14 and TRBJ2-7; 10 bases map to TRBD1. From germline, CDR1 is SGHDN and CDR2 FVKESK. The CDR3 has 15 amino acids. The J segment lost 3 bases and the V segment lost 5 bases, leaving 7 bases of the junction unmatched. In DNA, the CDR3 is TGTGCCAGCAGCTACCGGGACAGGGGCATCTACGAGCAGTACTTC. It specifies CASSYRDRGIYEQYF.

The chain combines TRBV6-5 with TRBJ2-7, with D tentatively TRBD1 or TRBD2 (5 bases each). Trimming took 0 bases from V and 4 from J, leaving 13 bases between them. The CDR3 loop spans 15 amino acids. Germline V gives CDR1 MNHEY, CDR2 SVGAGI. This CDR3 reads CASSYSGPGFYEQYF. CDR3 coding DNA: TGTGCCAGCAGTTACTCGGGACCGGGGTTTTACGAGCAGTACTTC.

The gene calls are TRBV5-4 and TRBJ2-3, with a weak D call TRBD1 (5 bases). This CDR3 spans 15 amino acids. CDR1 SGHNT and CDR2 YYREEE come from the germline V gene (reference sequence). V dropped 2 bases and J dropped 0 bases, with 10 bases sitting between them. The CDR3 sequence: CASSLRGTSTDTQYF. In DNA form, the CDR3 reads TGTGCCAGCAGCTTAAGGGGTACTAGCACAGATACGCAGTATTTT.

V and J are TRBV5-1 and TRBJ2-1, with 10 bases identical to TRBD2. Germline V gives CDR1 SGHRS, CDR2 YFSETQ. The CDR3 covers 16 residues. V lost 2 bases to trimming and J lost 3 bases; unmatched junction nucleotides: 5. For the CDR3, the DNA is TGCGCCAGCAGCTTCGGAGCGGGGGGGTACTACAATGAGCAGTTCTTC. Its translation is CASSFGAGGYYNEQFF.